These 13 T cell receptor beta chains originate from one sample sequenced in a study of cytomegalovirus exposure and HLA in healthy donors. Amplification used 60 Vbeta primers and 13 Jbeta primers. Method: immunoSEQ multiplex PCR; TCRdb's copy keeps in-frame clones and lacks some. The data hold hundreds of thousands of clones, with approximately 80% observed a single time. The source material was PBMCs. The receptors shown here come from a boy aged 2-9 years in good health and CMV-seronegative.

The chain uses TRBV11-2 and TRBJ2-4; 11 nucleotides line up with TRBD2. With V trimmed by 5 bases and J by 5 bases, 11 bases remained unmatched. The CDR3 length is 17 residues. Germline V lookup: CDR1 SGHAT, CDR2 FQNNGV. CDR3 DNA: TGTGCCAGCAGCGGTGGGCTAGCGGGGGGAGGAGAAAACATTCAGTACTTC. Translation: CASSGGLAGGGENIQYF.

The chain recombines TRBV19 with TRBJ1-3; the D is unclear. V was trimmed by 3 bases and J by 0 bases, leaving 12 bases between them. CDR1 is LNHDA, CDR2 SQIVND, per germline (reference sequence). The CDR3 runs to 16 residues. This chain's CDR3 is CASSIGVRNSGNTIYF. In nucleotides, the CDR3 is TGTGCCAGTAGTATCGGGGTCAGGAACTCTGGAAACACCATATATTTT. Full variable domain (outside the CDR3, taken from reference TRBV19 and TRBJ1-3): DGGITQSPKYLFRKEGQNVTLSCEQNLNHDAMYWYRQDPGQGLRLIYYSQIVNDFQKGDIAEGYSVSREKKESFPLTVTSAQKNPTAFYLCASSIGVRNSGNTIYFGEGSWLTVV.

The V gene is TRBV27, the J gene TRBJ2-5, with no clear D. CDR1 is MNHEY and CDR2 is SMNVEV in the germline V gene (reference sequence). The CDR3 is 12 amino acids. V lost 8 bases to trimming and J lost 5 bases, with 12 bases between them. CDR3 in DNA: TGTGCCAGCGGCTCCTCCTGGGAGACCCAGTACTTC. Translating gives CASGSSWETQYF.

The genes are TRBV27 and TRBJ2-7; a possible D gene is TRBD1 (6 bases). Germline V lookup: CDR1 MNHEY, CDR2 SMNVEV (reference sequence). CDR3 size: 15 residues. Between the trimmed V and J ends, which lost 0 bases and 1 base, there was a span of 10 bases. The CDR3 loop reads CASSLSVTGSYEQYF. The CDR3, as DNA: TGTGCCAGCAGTTTATCCGTGACAGGATCCTACGAGCAGTACTTC.

The V and J genes are TRBV19 and TRBJ2-2, with 7 positions matching TRBD1. The CDR3 spans 15 residues. Germline CDR1 LNHDA, CDR2 SQIVND (reference sequence). The V gene end was trimmed by 5 bases and the J gene end by 4 bases; junction bases not matched to a gene: 7. The CDR3 coding sequence is TGTGCCAGTAGTCCGGGACAGCGAAGCACCGGGGAGCTGTTTTTT. Amino acids: CASSPGQRSTGELFF. The variable domain in full, completed from reference TRBV19 and TRBJ2-2, reads DGGITQSPKYLFRKEGQNVTLSCEQNLNHDAMYWYRQDPGQGLRLIYYSQIVNDFQKGDIAEGYSVSREKKESFPLTVTSAQKNPTAFYLCASSPGQRSTGELFFGEGSRLTVL.

J is TRBJ1-1 and V is TRBV2, with 11 bases aligning to TRBD1. The CDR3 consists of 15 residues. Per the germline V gene, CDR1 is SNHLY and CDR2 is FYNNEI. V was clipped by 8 bases and J by 2 bases; unmatched bases: 7. The CDR3 coding sequence is TGTGCCAGCCTGGGACAGGGGGGTCCTAACACTGAAGCTTTCTTT. Encoded protein: CASLGQGGPNTEAFF.

The rearrangement uses TRBV29-1 and TRBJ2-1, with D maybe TRBD2 (5 bases). The CDR3 is 12 residues long. CDR1 is SQVTM and CDR2 is ANQGSEA in the germline V gene. V was trimmed by 3 bases and J by 7 bases, leaving 10 bases between them. This CDR3 is CSVEVGGNEQFF. The CDR3 coding sequence is TGCAGCGTTGAGGTTGGAGGAAATGAGCAGTTCTTC.

This chain connects TRBV27 to TRBJ2-7; 11 positions agree with TRBD2. This CDR3 has 14 amino acids. CDR1 and CDR2 from the germline V gene are MNHEY and SMNVEV (reference sequence). Trimming cost V 6 bases and J 4 bases; bases outside gene matches: 5. DNA of the CDR3: TGTGCCAGCAGGGTTAGCGGGGGGGCGTACGAGCAGTACTTC. It specifies CASRVSGGAYEQYF.

This clone was seen a few times. V and J are TRBV30 and TRBJ1-6; D gene unclear. The CDR3 spans 11 residues. Germline assignment: CDR1 GTSNPN and CDR2 SVGIG (reference sequence). The V gene lost 0 bases and the J gene lost 16 bases, with 10 bases spanning the gap. The CDR3 DNA reads as TGTGCCTGGAGTGTGTTTCCCAGGCTCCACTTT. Its protein product is CAWSVFPRLHF.

The genes are TRBV5-1 and TRBJ1-2, with 7 nucleotides matching TRBD1. The length of the CDR3 is 19 residues. Germline CDR1 SGHRS, CDR2 YFSETQ. J gave up 2 bases and V 4 bases, and 20 bases lay outside the gene matches. In DNA form, the CDR3 reads TGCGCCAGCAGCCCCCACCCAGGACAGGTCCCACACCCCAACTATGGCTACACCTTC. It is translated as CASSPHPGQVPHPNYGYTF.

The rearrangement joins TRBV29-1 to TRBJ2-1; D possibly corresponds to TRBD2 (6 bases). The CDR3 length is 13 residues. Germline CDR1 SQVTM, CDR2 ANQGSEA. V lost 7 bases to trimming and J lost 3 bases, with 13 bases between them. The CDR3 spells CSAAGRSYNEQFF. CDR3 bases: TGCAGCGCGGCGGGACGCAGCTACAATGAGCAGTTCTTC.

The chain joins TRBV29-1 to TRBJ2-3; 10 bases are a match to TRBD2. Trimming at V came to 8 bases and at J to 3 bases, leaving 5 bases not matched to a gene. This CDR3 comprises 13 residues. The germline V gene has CDR1 SQVTM and CDR2 ANQGSEA. CDR3 sequence (DNA): TGCAGCTCAGCGGGGGGGCGGACAGATACGCAGTATTTT. The encoded protein is CSSAGGRTDTQYF.

The chain combines TRBV2 with TRBJ2-3; 8 nucleotides match TRBD2. The CDR3 sequence is 19 residues long. Germline V gene data show CDR1 as SNHLY and CDR2 as FYNNEI. Trimming took 2 bases from V and 0 from J; bases not matched to a gene: 13. The CDR3 sequence: CASSESPSGRYSSTDTQYF. In DNA form, the CDR3 reads TGTGCCAGCAGTGAATCGCCTAGCGGGCGATATTCTAGCACAGATACGCAGTATTTT.